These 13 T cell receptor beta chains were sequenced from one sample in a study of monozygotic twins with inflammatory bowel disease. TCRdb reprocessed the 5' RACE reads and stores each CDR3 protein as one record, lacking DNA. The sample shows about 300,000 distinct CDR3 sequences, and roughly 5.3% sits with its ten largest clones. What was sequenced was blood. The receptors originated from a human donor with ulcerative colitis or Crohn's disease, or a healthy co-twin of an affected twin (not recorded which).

CDR3 residues: CASSVLGDTQYF. V and J are TRBV2 and TRBJ2-3. CDR1 is SNHLY, CDR2 FYNNEI, per germline. This CDR3 has 12 residues.

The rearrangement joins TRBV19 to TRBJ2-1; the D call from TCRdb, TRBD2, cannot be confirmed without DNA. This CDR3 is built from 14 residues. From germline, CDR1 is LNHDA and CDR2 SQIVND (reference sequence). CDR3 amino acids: CASSIRAGGREQFF.

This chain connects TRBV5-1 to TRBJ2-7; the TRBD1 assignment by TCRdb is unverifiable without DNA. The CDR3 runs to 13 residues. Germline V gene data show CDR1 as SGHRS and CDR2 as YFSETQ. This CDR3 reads CASRDATGSEQYF.

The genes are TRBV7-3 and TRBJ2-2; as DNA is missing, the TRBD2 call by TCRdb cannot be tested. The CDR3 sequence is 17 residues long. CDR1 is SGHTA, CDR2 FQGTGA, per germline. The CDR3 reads CASSQLAARANTGELFF.

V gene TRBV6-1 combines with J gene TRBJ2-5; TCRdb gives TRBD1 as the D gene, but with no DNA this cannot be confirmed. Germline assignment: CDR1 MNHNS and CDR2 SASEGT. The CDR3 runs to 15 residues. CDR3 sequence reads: CASSGVPGTGETQYF.

CDR3 amino acids: CSQGVPGGTDTQYF. This chain joins TRBV29-1 and TRBJ2-3; TCRdb lists TRBD1, though no DNA is available to test this call. There are 14 residues in the CDR3. Germline loops: CDR1 SQVTM, CDR2 ANQGSEA.

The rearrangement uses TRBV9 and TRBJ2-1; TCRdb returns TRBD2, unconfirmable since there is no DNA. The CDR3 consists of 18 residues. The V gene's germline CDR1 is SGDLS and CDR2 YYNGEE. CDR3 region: CASSPGKAGGLSYNEQFF.

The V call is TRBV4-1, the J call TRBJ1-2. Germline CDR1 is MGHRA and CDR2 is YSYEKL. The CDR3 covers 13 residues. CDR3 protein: CASSQELNLGYTF.

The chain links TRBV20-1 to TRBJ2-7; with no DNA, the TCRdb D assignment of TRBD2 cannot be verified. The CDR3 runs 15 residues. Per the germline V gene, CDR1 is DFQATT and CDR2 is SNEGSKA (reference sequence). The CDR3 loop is CSARGGGVLGYEQYF.

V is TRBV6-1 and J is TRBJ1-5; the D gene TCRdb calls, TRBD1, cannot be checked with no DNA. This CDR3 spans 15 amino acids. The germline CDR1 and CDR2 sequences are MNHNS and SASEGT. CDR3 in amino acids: CASSPTGPGNQPQHF.

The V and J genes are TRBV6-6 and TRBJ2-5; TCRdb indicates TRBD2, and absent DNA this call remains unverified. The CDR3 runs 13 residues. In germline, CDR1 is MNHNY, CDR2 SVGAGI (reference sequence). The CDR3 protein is CASSLTSVETQYF.

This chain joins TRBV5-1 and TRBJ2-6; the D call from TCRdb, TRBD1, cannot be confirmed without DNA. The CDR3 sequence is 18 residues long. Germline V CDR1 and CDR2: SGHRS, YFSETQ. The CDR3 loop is CASSPTGQGNTGANVLTF.

CDR3 amino acids: CASGPRPTINTGELFF. This chain uses TRBV5-5 with TRBJ2-2; TCRdb's D call, TRBD2, is unchecked because there is no DNA. Looked up from germline, CDR1 is SGHKS and CDR2 is YYEKEE (reference sequence). CDR3 length equals 16 residues.